These 32 T cell receptor beta chains were sequenced from one sample in a study of OX40 agonist ivuxolimab in advanced cancers. Some clones are missing from TCRdb's copy, which holds only in-frame ones; the method was immunoSEQ multiplex PCR. The profile shows 20,000 to 25,000 clones, 85% to 90% of them singletons. The input for sequencing was CD4+ or CD8+ T cells sorted from blood, taken in a trial of the OX40 agonist ivuxolimab. Receptors originate from an adult with an advanced solid tumor such as melanoma, head and neck, liver or kidney cancer.

The chain recombines TRBV6-5 with TRBJ2-7; D might be TRBD2 (5 bases). From germline, CDR1 is MNHEY and CDR2 SVGAGI. There are 13 residues in the CDR3. With 0 bases removed from V and 5 bases from J, the gap between germline ends came to 8 bases. CDR3 region: CASSYSRVHEQYF. For the CDR3, the DNA is TGTGCCAGCAGTTACTCGAGGGTCCACGAGCAGTACTTC.

V usage is TRBV28 and J usage is TRBJ2-1, with 11 bases matching TRBD2. Germline V lookup: CDR1 MDHEN, CDR2 SYDVKM. Trimming at V came to 11 bases and at J to 6 bases, leaving 12 bases not matched to a gene. The CDR3 runs to 15 residues. The CDR3 DNA reads as TGTGCCTCAGCCCTTTTTAGCGGGGGGGCCAATGAGCAGTTCTTC. Translating it yields CASALFSGGANEQFF. The complete variable domain, with remaining parts taken from reference TRBV28 and TRBJ2-1, reads DVKVTQSSRYLVKRTGEKVFLECVQDMDHENMFWYRQDPGLGLRLIYFSYDVKMKEKGDIPEGYSVSREKKERFSLILESASTNQTSMYLCASALFSGGANEQFFGPGTRLTVL.

This sequence joins TRBV11-2 and TRBJ1-2; 10 positions match TRBD1. The CDR3 contains 15 residues. Germline V CDR1 and CDR2: SGHAT, FQNNGV. V trimming: 2 bases; J trimming: 3 bases; junction bases outside the gene matches: 3. CDR3 sequence: CASSLIGQGDYGYTF. The CDR3 region has the DNA TGTGCCAGCAGCTTAATCGGACAGGGGGACTATGGCTACACCTTC.

The V gene is TRBV6-4, the J gene TRBJ2-7, with D possibly being TRBD2 (5 bases). This CDR3 contains 16 residues. From germline, CDR1 is MRHNA and CDR2 SNTAGT. Trimming pared 6 bases from V and 3 bases from J, leaving 21 bases between. CDR3 loop: CASSPGLKVPDYEQYF. CDR3 nucleotide sequence: TGTGCCAGCAGCCCAGGACTTAAAGTGCCTGACTACGAGCAGTACTTC.

This chain uses TRBV18 with TRBJ2-1, with 9 bases matching TRBD1. CDR1 is KGHSH and CDR2 is LQKENI in the germline V gene. Germline trimming cut 3 bases from V and 6 bases from J; bases unmatched to any gene: 3. CDR3 length: 14 residues. CDR3 coding DNA: TGTGCCAGCTCACCTGGGACAGGGATCAATGAGCAGTTCTTC. This translates into CASSPGTGINEQFF.

The rearrangement links TRBV7-3 to TRBJ2-1; 8 bases are a match to TRBD1. This CDR3 has 15 amino acids. Germline CDR1 SGHTA, CDR2 FQGTGA. The junction had 11 bases not matched to a gene; V was cut back by 5 bases and J by 8 bases. The CDR3 sequence is CASSPGGDNIDEQFF. In nucleotides, the CDR3 is TGTGCCAGCAGCCCAGGGGGCGATAATATCGATGAGCAGTTCTTC.

V usage is TRBV7-9 and J usage is TRBJ2-1, with TRBD1 matching over 9 bases. V lost 1 base to trimming and J lost 6 bases; unmatched junction nucleotides: 4. The V gene's germline CDR1 is SEHNR and CDR2 FQNEAQ (reference sequence). The CDR3 totals 15 residues. The CDR3 reads CASSLGGQGGNEQFF. The CDR3 DNA reads TGTGCCAGCAGCTTAGGGGGACAGGGCGGCAATGAGCAGTTCTTC.

The genes are TRBV9 and TRBJ2-3, with D tentatively TRBD1 (6 bases). Deletions cut 2 bases from V and 2 bases from J, with 9 bases between. The CDR3 loop spans 14 amino acids. CDR1 and CDR2 (germline): SGDLS, YYNGEE. The CDR3, as DNA: TGTGCCAGCAGCGTGAGGGGGACCACAGATACGCAGTATTTT. Amino acids: CASSVRGTTDTQYF.

The chain uses TRBV28 and TRBJ2-2; the D gene is possibly TRBD1 (6 bases). CDR1 and CDR2 (germline): MDHEN, SYDVKM. Deletions cut 6 bases from V and 1 base from J, with 9 bases between. The CDR3 is 14 residues long. CDR3 sequence reads: CASREQGNTGELFF. The CDR3 nucleotides are TGTGCCAGCAGGGAACAGGGGAACACCGGGGAGCTGTTTTTT.

The table lists this clone with a count of one. V gene TRBV11-2 combines with J gene TRBJ2-6, with D hard to call. V dropped 5 bases and J dropped 2 bases, with 4 bases sitting between them. Germline V gives CDR1 SGHAT, CDR2 FQNNGV. This CDR3 comprises 13 residues. CDR3 bases: TGTGCCAGCAGCCTGGCTGGGGCCAACGTCCTGACTTTC. As protein: CASSLAGANVLTF. The full variable domain, rest sourced from reference TRBV11-2 and TRBJ2-6, is EAGVAQSPRYKIIEKRQSVAFWCNPISGHATLYWYQQILGQGPKLLIQFQNNGVVDDSQLPKDRFSAERLKGVDSTLKIQPAKLEDSAVYLCASSLAGANVLTFGAGSRLTVL.

The chain carries TRBV28 and TRBJ2-7; D is tentatively TRBD1 or TRBD2 (6 bases each). Germline CDR1 is MDHEN and CDR2 is SYDVKM. The CDR3 loop spans 13 amino acids. Trimming stripped 5 bases from V and 4 bases from J, with 12 bases between. CDR3 bases: TGTGCCAGCAGTCCTGGAGGGGGTTACGAGCAGTACTTC. Its protein product is CASSPGGGYEQYF.

V usage is TRBV29-1 and J usage is TRBJ2-7; 7 positions agree with TRBD1. Germline assignment: CDR1 SQVTM and CDR2 ANQGSEA. The CDR3 runs 13 residues. The J segment lost 3 bases and the V segment lost 0 bases, leaving 2 bases of the junction unmatched. The CDR3 reads CSVEEGDSYEQYF. CDR3 sequence (DNA): TGCAGCGTTGAAGAGGGGGACAGCTACGAGCAGTACTTC.

J is TRBJ2-1 and V is TRBV29-1; 8 bases are a match to TRBD2. This CDR3 is built from 13 residues. V trimming: 4 bases; J trimming: 9 bases; junction bases outside the gene matches: 8. In germline, CDR1 is SQVTM, CDR2 ANQGSEA. For the CDR3, the DNA is TGCAGCGTTGGCCCAGGCGGGGGGCGTGAGCAGTTCTTC. Translation gives CSVGPGGGREQFF.

The chain carries TRBV7-9 and TRBJ2-1; D is uncertain. Germline V CDR1 and CDR2: SEHNR, FQNEAQ (reference sequence). The CDR3 runs 15 residues. Trimming removed 4 bases from V and 0 bases from J, with 10 bases in between. CDR3 coding DNA: TGTGCCAGCAGCTCGAGTGCGAGCTCCTACAATGAGCAGTTCTTC. Amino acid sequence: CASSSSASSYNEQFF.

The chain uses TRBV5-5 and TRBJ2-7; 10 nucleotides match TRBD1. The trim removed 2 bases at V and 2 bases at J, leaving 1 base unmatched. There are 14 residues in the CDR3. Germline assignment: CDR1 SGHKS and CDR2 YYEKEE (reference sequence). The DNA of the CDR3 is TGTGCCAGCAGCTTAGGACAGGGGGCCTACGAGCAGTACTTC. Protein product: CASSLGQGAYEQYF.

This chain joins TRBV28 and TRBJ2-2, with a tentative D call TRBD2 (5 bases). Germline V lookup: CDR1 MDHEN, CDR2 SYDVKM. V was clipped by 6 bases and J by 6 bases, with 14 bases between them. This CDR3 contains 14 residues. The CDR3 region is CASRTFGVSGELFF. CDR3 coding DNA: TGTGCCAGCAGAACCTTCGGGGTTTCCGGGGAGCTGTTTTTT.

The chain recombines TRBV7-3 with TRBJ2-5; 9 nucleotides agree with TRBD2. With V trimmed by 5 bases and J by 5 bases, 9 bases remained unmatched. CDR1 is SGHTA, CDR2 FQGTGA, per germline. The CDR3 is 15 amino acids. CDR3 DNA sequence: TGTGCCAGCAGCCTAGGGGCGGGAGGGCCGGAGACCCAGTACTTC. Its translation: CASSLGAGGPETQYF.

This clone was seen once. This chain uses TRBV7-3 with TRBJ2-1; 7 positions agree with TRBD2. Germline CDR1 is SGHTA and CDR2 is FQGTGA. The CDR3 has 13 residues. V gave up 6 bases and J gave up 4 bases; unmatched junction bases: 3. The chain's CDR3 is CASRAGAYNEQFF. CDR3 DNA: TGTGCCAGCAGGGCGGGAGCGTACAATGAGCAGTTCTTC.

V usage is TRBV10-1 and J usage is TRBJ2-1; D gene ambiguous. V gave up 0 bases and J gave up 8 bases, with 8 bases separating them. The CDR3 spans 13 residues. Germline V lookup: CDR1 WNHNN, CDR2 SYGVQD (reference sequence). The CDR3 spells CASSESILHEQFF. Here the CDR3 DNA reads TGCGCCAGCAGTGAGTCGATTCTCCATGAGCAGTTCTTC.

CDR3 sequence reads: CASMWRFF. CDR3 DNA sequence: TGTGCCAGCATGTGGAGGTTCTTC. The chain links TRBV6-5 to TRBJ2-1; no reliable D call. Trimming pared 7 bases from V and 15 bases from J, leaving 7 bases between. The germline V gene encodes CDR1 MNHEY and CDR2 SVGAGI. This CDR3 contains 8 residues.

The chain has TRBV6-6 and TRBJ2-3, with a tentative D call TRBD2 (6 bases). This CDR3 is built from 15 residues. Germline V gives CDR1 MNHNY, CDR2 SVGAGI (reference sequence). Between the trimmed V and J ends, which lost 7 bases and 2 bases, there was a span of 16 bases. CDR3: CASNLARDTTDTQYF. For the CDR3, the DNA is TGTGCCAGCAATCTAGCGCGAGACACCACAGATACGCAGTATTTT.

The chain is built from TRBV29-1 and TRBJ2-2, with D uncertain. The CDR3 contains 15 residues. Per germline, CDR1 SQVTM and CDR2 ANQGSEA. The V gene lost 1 base and the J gene lost 1 base, with 10 bases spanning the gap. CDR3 sequence reads: CSVEGTDQNTGELFF. As DNA, the CDR3 is TGCAGCGTTGAAGGAACGGATCAGAACACCGGGGAGCTGTTTTTT.

The gene calls are TRBV4-1 and TRBJ2-7; D not resolved. The CDR3 contains 13 residues. CDR1 MGHRA and CDR2 YSYEKL come from the germline V gene. V was shortened by 0 bases and J by 4 bases, with 7 bases between the two germline ends. DNA of the CDR3: TGCGCCAGCAGCCAAGACAGGTGGTACGAGCAGTACTTC. Residues: CASSQDRWYEQYF.

The V and J genes are TRBV12-1 and TRBJ1-3; the D call of TRBD1 is as the table states it, not checked on the DNA. TRBV12-1 is a pseudogene. This CDR3 is built from 16 residues. The CDR3 here is CASSKTGSSSGNTIYF. CDR3 DNA sequence: TGTGCCAGCTCGAAGACAGGGTCTAGCTCTGGAAACACCATATATTTT.

The chain carries TRBV19 and TRBJ2-5; D is perhaps TRBD2 (6 bases). CDR1 LNHDA and CDR2 SQIVND come from the germline V gene (reference sequence). V was pared by 1 base and J by 5 bases, with 11 bases between. CDR3 length: 14 residues. In DNA form, the CDR3 reads TGTGCCAGTAGTATAGTTGGGGGGTTTGAGACCCAGTACTTC. Translation gives CASSIVGGFETQYF.

The gene calls are TRBV28 and TRBJ1-2, with D possibly TRBD1 on 5 matching bases. The CDR3 is 15 residues long. The germline V gene has CDR1 MDHEN and CDR2 SYDVKM. Trimming left V 5 bases short and J 4 bases short, with 17 bases between. This CDR3 is CASSPVGRATYGYTF. Written as DNA, the CDR3 is TGTGCCAGCAGTCCCGTCGGCAGGGCAACCTATGGCTACACCTTC.

This clone was picked up one time. The J gene is TRBJ1-3, the V gene TRBV4-1; D perhaps matches TRBD1 (6 bases). The germline CDR1 and CDR2 sequences are MGHRA and YSYEKL. The CDR3 loop spans 17 amino acids. The germline V and J ends were trimmed by 2 bases and 0 bases, with 14 bases remaining between them. The CDR3 coding sequence is TGCGCCAGCAGCCAAACAGGGCACTCTTCCTCTGGAAACACCATATATTTT. Its protein product is CASSQTGHSSSGNTIYF.

The genes are TRBV7-9 and TRBJ2-4, with TRBD2 as a possible D gene (5 bases). This CDR3 comprises 12 residues. In germline, CDR1 is SEHNR, CDR2 FQNEAQ (reference sequence). Trimming stripped 4 bases from V and 9 bases from J, with 10 bases between. CDR3 nucleotide sequence: TGTGCCAGCAGCTCCGGCCGGGGCATTCAGTACTTC. It translates to CASSSGRGIQYF. Looking up the rest from reference TRBV7-9 and TRBJ2-4 gives the full variable domain: DTGVSQNPRHKITKRGQNVTFRCDPISEHNRLYWYRQTLGQGPEFLTYFQNEAQLEKSRLLSDRFSAERPKGSFSTLEIQRTEQGDSAMYLCASSSGRGIQYFGAGTRLSVL.

The chain couples TRBV29-1 to TRBJ2-7; D might be TRBD1 (5 bases). The V end was cut by 7 bases, the J end by 1 base, with 20 bases between. Germline CDR1 SQVTM, CDR2 ANQGSEA. The CDR3 has 15 residues. CDR3 sequence (DNA): TGCAGCGCCGAGGTAGTAGGGGCCCATTCCTACGAGCAGTACTTC. Its translation is CSAEVVGAHSYEQYF.

The chain employs TRBV6-1 and TRBJ1-5, with a possible D match to TRBD1 (6 bases). CDR3 length equals 15 residues. The germline V gene encodes CDR1 MNHNS and CDR2 SASEGT. Between the trimmed V and J ends, which lost 2 bases and 3 bases, there was a span of 11 bases. The CDR3 DNA reads as TGTGCCAGCAGTGAATTGGGGGGCTCCAATCAGCCCCAGCATTTT. Encoded protein: CASSELGGSNQPQHF.

The rearrangement joins TRBV7-6 to TRBJ2-7, with D maybe TRBD2 (5 bases). This CDR3 has 15 amino acids. V lost 3 bases and J 1 base, leaving 13 bases between the germline ends. The germline V gene has CDR1 SGHVS and CDR2 FNYEAQ. CDR3 nucleotide sequence: TGTGCCAGCAGCTTCTCGTGGGAGCGTTCCTACGAGCAGTACTTC. It encodes CASSFSWERSYEQYF.

The chain carries TRBV7-9 and TRBJ1-2, with D uncertain. The V end was cut by 5 bases, the J end by 3 bases, with 7 bases between. Germline-derived CDR1 and CDR2 are SEHNR and FQNEAQ (reference sequence). This CDR3 region has 12 residues. Here the CDR3 reads CASSAEYYGYTF. CDR3 coding DNA: TGTGCCAGCAGCGCCGAGTACTATGGCTACACCTTC. Based on the CDR3 plus reference TRBV7-9 and TRBJ1-2, the full variable domain is DTGVSQNPRHKITKRGQNVTFRCDPISEHNRLYWYRQTLGQGPEFLTYFQNEAQLEKSRLLSDRFSAERPKGSFSTLEIQRTEQGDSAMYLCASSAEYYGYTFGSGTRLTVV.